These 26 T cell receptor beta chains share one sample of origin, sequenced in a study of T cell responses to AZD1222 COVID-19 vaccine. TCRdb's table, derived via immunoSEQ multiplex PCR, lists solely in-frame clones and lacks some. Found here are about 97,000 clones, about 90% of them singletons; the top ten hold 6% to 9%. The source was peripheral blood, collected on day 0 of AZD1222 vaccination. The source of these receptors is an adult in good health.

This clone was observed a handful of times. This chain links TRBV2 with TRBJ2-6; D is uncertain. The CDR3 runs to 13 residues. The germline V gene has CDR1 SNHLY and CDR2 FYNNEI. Trimming removed 8 bases from V and 3 bases from J, with 8 bases in between. CDR3: CASEVGGANVLTF. DNA of the CDR3: TGTGCCAGCGAGGTCGGTGGGGCCAACGTCCTGACTTTC. The variable domain in full, completed from reference TRBV2 and TRBJ2-6, reads EPEVTQTPSHQVTQMGQEVILRCVPISNHLYFYWYRQILGQKVEFLVSFYNNEISEKSEIFDDQFSVERPDGSNFTLKIRSTKLEDSAMYFCASEVGGANVLTFGAGSRLTVL.

V gene TRBV2 combines with J gene TRBJ2-2; D unresolved. From germline, CDR1 is SNHLY and CDR2 FYNNEI. The CDR3 has 12 amino acids. The V and J ends lost 7 bases and 3 bases respectively, with 6 bases between them. The CDR3 protein is CASNRYTGELFF. CDR3 DNA: TGTGCCAGCAATCGGTACACCGGGGAGCTGTTTTTT.

V is TRBV25-1 and J is TRBJ2-3, with 9 bases matching TRBD2. Unmatched junction bases numbered 9, after V lost 8 bases and J lost 6 bases. Germline V gives CDR1 MGHDK, CDR2 SYGVNS. The CDR3 is made up of 14 amino acids. In DNA, the CDR3 is TGTGCCAGCGGGGGACTAGCAGCGTGGGATACGCAGTATTTT. It codes for CASGGLAAWDTQYF. The entire variable domain, with the rest obtained from reference TRBV25-1 and TRBJ2-3, is as follows: EADIYQTPRYLVIGTGKKITLECSQTMGHDKMYWYQQDPGMELHLIHYSYGVNSTEKGDLSSESTVSRIRTEHFPLTLESARPSHTSQYLCASGGLAAWDTQYFGPGTRLTVL.

This clone was picked up one time. The CDR3 DNA reads as TGTGCCATCAACCGGGACACTTACAATGAGCAGTTCTTC. It translates to CAINRDTYNEQFF. The V and J genes are TRBV10-3 and TRBJ2-1, with a weak D call TRBD1 (6 bases). The CDR3 loop spans 13 amino acids. Germline loops: CDR1 ENHRY, CDR2 SYGVKD. The germline V and J ends were trimmed by 7 bases and 4 bases, with 11 bases remaining between them.

The DNA of the CDR3 is TGTGCCAGCAGCCCCACTAGCGAAAATGAGCAGTTCTTC. It translates to CASSPTSENEQFF. The chain couples TRBV3-1 (or the pseudogene TRBV3-2) to TRBJ2-1, with 7 bases that match TRBD2. Germline CDR1 is LGHDT and CDR2 is YNNKEL (reference sequence). V shed 4 bases, J shed 7 bases, and the junction held 4 bases outside the gene matches. This CDR3 comprises 13 residues.

In this sample, this clone turned up a few times. The chain uses TRBV7-2 and TRBJ2-7, with 8 bases fitting TRBD2. V shed 5 bases, J shed 4 bases, and the junction held 7 bases outside the gene matches. This CDR3 contains 14 residues. Per the germline V gene, CDR1 is SGHTA and CDR2 is FQGNSA. The CDR3 DNA follows: TGTGCCAGCAGCCCGGGACTAGTTACTTACGAGCAGTACTTC. Its protein is CASSPGLVTYEQYF.

Notes on this clone: The same CDR3 is also encoded by other DNA sequences in this sample. The V gene is TRBV7-9, the J gene TRBJ2-5; D is uncertain. Germline V lookup: CDR1 SEHNR, CDR2 FQNEAQ (reference sequence). The V and J ends lost 7 bases and 5 bases respectively, with 17 bases between them. CDR3 length: 14 amino acids. CDR3 nucleotide sequence: TGTGCCAGCACCCTCGGGCGTGGGCCGGAGACCCAGTACTTC. Translating gives CASTLGRGPETQYF.

The V and J genes are TRBV28 and TRBJ1-2; no definite D call. Germline V CDR1 and CDR2: MDHEN, SYDVKM. The V gene lost 6 bases and the J gene lost 3 bases, with 11 bases spanning the gap. This CDR3 comprises 13 residues. The CDR3 loop reads CASRPRGDYGYTF. The CDR3 region has the DNA TGTGCCAGCAGACCCCGGGGTGACTATGGCTACACCTTC.

The chain is built from TRBV19 and TRBJ2-1; TRBD2 matches at 12 bases. The CDR3 totals 15 residues. J was trimmed by 7 bases and V by 3 bases; bases with no gene match: 4. CDR1 is LNHDA, CDR2 SQIVND, per germline (reference sequence). CDR3 sequence (DNA): TGTGCCAGTAGTATTCTAGCGGGAGGGCCGAATGAGCAGTTCTTC. Encoded protein: CASSILAGGPNEQFF.

The chain joins TRBV6-5 to TRBJ1-6, with D tentatively TRBD1 (5 bases). The CDR3 totals 12 residues. Between the trimmed V and J ends, which lost 6 bases and 14 bases, there was a span of 14 bases. In germline, CDR1 is MNHEY, CDR2 SVGAGI. The CDR3 nucleotides read TGTGCCAGCAGAGGGGCAGGGCCAGCCCTCCACTTT. Encoded protein: CASRGAGPALHF.

The chain employs TRBV4-1 and TRBJ1-5; unclear D gene. From germline, CDR1 is MGHRA and CDR2 YSYEKL. The CDR3 sequence is 15 residues long. The V and J ends lost 4 bases and 3 bases respectively, with 13 bases between them. CDR3 protein: CASSLSGGNNQPQHF. Here the CDR3 DNA reads TGCGCCAGCAGCCTTAGCGGAGGGAACAATCAGCCCCAGCATTTT.

The chain couples TRBV5-4 to TRBJ2-6; D gene unclear. Trimming removed 1 base from V and 1 base from J, with 9 bases in between. Germline V gene data show CDR1 as SGHNT and CDR2 as YYREEE (reference sequence). The CDR3 is 16 residues long. CDR3 DNA sequence: TGTGCCAGCAGCTTGAGAGAATCTTCTGGGGCCAACGTCCTGACTTTC. This sequence encodes CASSLRESSGANVLTF. The full variable domain, completed using reference TRBV5-4 and TRBJ2-6, is ETGVTQSPTHLIKTRGQQVTLRCSSQSGHNTVSWYQQALGQGPQFIFQYYREEENGRGNFPPRFSGLQFPNYSSELNVNALELDDSALYLCASSLRESSGANVLTFGAGSRLTVL.

The chain recombines TRBV20-1 with TRBJ1-2; TRBD1 might be the D (5 bases). The germline V and J ends were trimmed by 6 bases and 8 bases, with 13 bases remaining between them. The CDR3 loop spans 11 amino acids. Germline CDR1 is DFQATT and CDR2 is SNEGSKA (reference sequence). CDR3 sequence: CSADGGGGYTF. Here the CDR3 DNA reads TGCAGTGCCGACGGGGGAGGAGGCTACACCTTC.

The chain is built from TRBV7-3 and TRBJ1-3; D might be TRBD1 (5 bases). Deletions cut 5 bases from V and 0 bases from J, with 14 bases between. CDR3 length: 16 amino acids. Germline V gene sequence: CDR1 SGHTA, CDR2 FQGTGA. The CDR3, as DNA: TGTGCCAGCAGCACAGGTCCGGCGGGCTCTGGAAACACCATATATTTT. Protein product: CASSTGPAGSGNTIYF.

V and J are TRBV19 and TRBJ1-2; D not certain. Trimming shortened V by 1 base and J by 0 bases, and 9 bases separated the two germline ends. CDR1 and CDR2 from the germline V gene are LNHDA and SQIVND (reference sequence). This CDR3 has 15 amino acids. The CDR3 coding sequence is TGTGCCAGTAGTATAGGAGGGCTACCTAACTATGGCTACACCTTC. Amino acids: CASSIGGLPNYGYTF.

This clone came up once. The chain recombines TRBV28 with TRBJ1-2, with D maybe TRBD1 (5 bases). CDR1 and CDR2 from the germline V gene are MDHEN and SYDVKM. There are 12 residues in the CDR3. Trimming cost V 7 bases and J 3 bases, with 9 bases left between them. The CDR3: CASKPGHYGYTF. The CDR3 DNA is TGTGCCAGCAAGCCGGGGCACTATGGCTACACCTTC.

This clone was seen only once. The chain couples TRBV9 to TRBJ2-1, with 12 bases matching TRBD2. In germline, CDR1 is SGDLS, CDR2 YYNGEE. The J segment lost 7 bases and the V segment lost 4 bases, leaving 12 bases of the junction unmatched. The CDR3 consists of 17 residues. The CDR3 region is CASSPSSGRALGNEQFF. The DNA of the CDR3 is TGTGCCAGCAGCCCTTCTAGCGGGAGGGCCCTGGGGAATGAGCAGTTCTTC.

The chain joins TRBV15 to TRBJ2-7, with D perhaps matching TRBD1 or TRBD2 (6 bases each). Germline CDR1 and CDR2: LNHNV and YYDKDF (reference sequence). This CDR3 spans 11 amino acids. For the CDR3, the DNA is TGTGCGATTAAGGGGGGCTACGAGCAGTACTTC. Residues: CAIKGGYEQYF. Together with reference TRBV15 and TRBJ2-7, the CDR3 gives the full variable domain: DAMVIQNPRYQVTQFGKPVTLSCSQTLNHNVMYWYQQKSSQAPKLLFHYYDKDFNNEADTPDNFQSRRPNTSFCFLDIRSPGLGDTAMYLCAIKGGYEQYFGPGTRLTVT.

V usage is TRBV6-2 or TRBV6-3 and J usage is TRBJ1-2; tentative D call: TRBD1 (5 bases). This CDR3 has 12 residues. Germline CDR1 MNHEY, CDR2 SVGEGT. V shed 5 bases and J shed 4 bases, with 8 bases lying between them. In DNA, the CDR3 is TGTGCCAGCAGTCCGCAGGGCTATGGCTACACCTTC. Its translation: CASSPQGYGYTF.

The chain joins TRBV5-6 to TRBJ1-5; 7 bases are a match to TRBD1. Germline V gives CDR1 SGHDT, CDR2 YYEEEE. The V gene end was trimmed by 0 bases and the J gene end by 4 bases; junction bases not matched to a gene: 10. The CDR3 sequence is 17 residues long. CDR3 DNA sequence: TGTGCCAGCAGCTTGGGAGTAGGGGGCCCGGGAAATCAGCCCCAGCATTTT. It encodes CASSLGVGGPGNQPQHF.

This chain connects TRBV30 to TRBJ1-3; D remains unclear. The CDR3 is made up of 11 amino acids. V was clipped by 4 bases and J by 4 bases, with 5 bases between them. Germline V gene data show CDR1 as GTSNPN and CDR2 as SVGIG (reference sequence). CDR3 coding DNA: TGTGCCTGGATTGGAGGAAACACCATATATTTT. This sequence encodes CAWIGGNTIYF. Based on the CDR3 plus reference TRBV30 and TRBJ1-3, the full variable domain is SQTIHQWPATLVQPVGSPLSLECTVEGTSNPNLYWYRQAAGRGLQLLFYSVGIGQISSEVPQNLSASRPQDRQFILSSKKLLLSDSGFYLCAWIGGNTIYFGEGSWLTVV.

This chain links TRBV2 with TRBJ1-1; the match to TRBD1 covers 8 bases. The V segment lost 4 bases and the J segment 5 bases; nucleotides outside the gene matches: 6. The germline CDR1 and CDR2 sequences are SNHLY and FYNNEI. The CDR3 has 14 residues. This CDR3 reads CASSATGERTEAFF. The CDR3 DNA reads as TGTGCCAGCAGTGCGACAGGGGAAAGAACTGAAGCTTTCTTT.

The sample holds one count of this clone. The chain joins TRBV4-1 to TRBJ1-2; TRBD1 might be the D (5 bases). Germline assignment: CDR1 MGHRA and CDR2 YSYEKL. V dropped 0 bases and J dropped 4 bases, with 12 bases sitting between them. The CDR3 is 15 residues long. This chain's CDR3 is CASSQEVGQGYGYTF. The CDR3 nucleotides read TGCGCCAGCAGCCAAGAGGTTGGGCAGGGCTATGGCTACACCTTC.

The gene calls are TRBV15 and TRBJ1-4; D is undetermined. Germline V CDR1 and CDR2: LNHNV, YYDKDF (reference sequence). The CDR3 loop spans 13 amino acids. Trimming stripped 5 bases from V and 11 bases from J, with 15 bases between. CDR3 coding DNA: TGTGCCACCAGCCCGCACAGCGATCGGAAACTGTTTTTT. Encoded protein: CATSPHSDRKLFF.

The chain is built from TRBV7-2 and TRBJ2-1; 9 bases align to TRBD2. The CDR3 length is 14 residues. Germline CDR1 and CDR2: SGHTA and FQGNSA. The junction had 5 bases not matched to a gene; V was cut back by 3 bases and J by 8 bases. The CDR3 nucleotides read TGTGCCAGCAGCTTGGGACTAGCTTTCGATGAGCAGTTCTTC. It translates to CASSLGLAFDEQFF.

The chain uses TRBV27 and TRBJ1-2; D might be TRBD1 (5 bases). V was clipped by 6 bases and J by 7 bases, with 18 bases between them. Germline V gene data show CDR1 as MNHEY and CDR2 as SMNVEV (reference sequence). The CDR3 is 14 residues long. CDR3 coding DNA: TGTGCCAGCAGACAGACCGGTATGGGGGGTGGCTACACCTTC. Amino acids: CASRQTGMGGGYTF.